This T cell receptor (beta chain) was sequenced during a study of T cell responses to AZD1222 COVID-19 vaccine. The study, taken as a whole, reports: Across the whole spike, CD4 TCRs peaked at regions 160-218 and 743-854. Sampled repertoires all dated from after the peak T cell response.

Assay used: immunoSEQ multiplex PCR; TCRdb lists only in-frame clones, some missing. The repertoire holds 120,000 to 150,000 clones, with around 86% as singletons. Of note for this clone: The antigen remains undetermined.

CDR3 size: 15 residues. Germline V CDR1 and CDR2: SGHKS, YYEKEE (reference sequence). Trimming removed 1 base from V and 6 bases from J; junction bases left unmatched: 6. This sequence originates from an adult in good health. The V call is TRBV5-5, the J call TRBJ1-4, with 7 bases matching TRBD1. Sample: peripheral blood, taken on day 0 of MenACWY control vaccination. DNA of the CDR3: TGTGCCAGCAGCTTGAGTGGGGACAGTTATGAAAAACTGTTTTTT. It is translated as CASSLSGDSYEKLFF.